The 29 T cell receptor beta chains below come from one sample, sequenced in a study of T cells in Graves' hyperthyroidism and ophthalmopathy. Researchers took RNA transcripts and amplified the TCR beta CDR3 regions from them. In the first-round RT-PCR of the TCR CDR3, the HTBI primer set was used. TCRdb reanalysed the multiplex PCR reads using MiXCR and keeps one entry per CDR3 protein. The sample lists some 510,000 distinct CDR3 sequences, 35% to 55% occurring once. The sequenced sample consisted of peripheral blood or thyroid tissue (not recorded which). The receptors were gathered from a woman under 30 with Graves' hyperthyroidism.

This chain joins TRBV6-5 and TRBJ1-2; D may be TRBD1 (6 bases). Between the trimmed V and J ends, which lost 2 bases and 4 bases, there was a span of 11 bases. The CDR3 is 14 amino acids. In germline, CDR1 is MNHEY, CDR2 SVGAGI. The DNA of the CDR3 is TGTGCCAGCAGTTACAAAGGACAGAGCTATGGCTACACCTTC. Protein sequence: CASSYKGQSYGYTF.

The sample holds many counts of this clonotype. The genes are TRBV15 and TRBJ1-4; D is unresolved. The V and J ends lost 0 bases and 7 bases respectively, with 3 bases between them. From germline, CDR1 is LNHNV and CDR2 YYDKDF (reference sequence). The CDR3 runs 12 residues. CDR3 in DNA: TGTGCCACCAGCAGAGATGGTGAAAAACTGTTTTTT. Translating gives CATSRDGEKLFF.

CDR3 coding DNA: TGTGCCAGCAGTTTAGCGCCACCGGAAAAACTGTTTTTT. This encodes CASSLAPPEKLFF. This chain joins TRBV2 and TRBJ1-4, with no clear D. The CDR3 is made up of 13 amino acids. The germline CDR1 and CDR2 sequences are SNHLY and FYNNEI. Trimming cost V 5 bases and J 8 bases, with 12 bases left between them.

The genes are TRBV9 and TRBJ2-7; perhaps TRBD1 as D (5 bases). Germline-derived CDR1 and CDR2 are SGDLS and YYNGEE. This CDR3 is 13 amino acids long. V was cut by 5 bases and J by 7 bases, with 16 bases left in between. In DNA, the CDR3 is TGTGCCAGCAGTTACCTGCAGGGAACTGAGCAGTACTTC. It encodes CASSYLQGTEQYF.

V is TRBV20-1 and J is TRBJ1-1; possible D gene TRBD1, 5 bases. Trimming stripped 5 bases from V and 2 bases from J, with 12 bases between. The germline V gene has CDR1 DFQATT and CDR2 SNEGSKA (reference sequence). The CDR3 length is 13 residues. The CDR3 DNA follows: TGCAGTGCTGCCAGGGACGGAAACACTGAAGCTTTCTTT. As protein: CSAARDGNTEAFF.

The chain combines TRBV6-4 with TRBJ1-5; D might be TRBD1 (5 bases). V was shortened by 2 bases and J by 7 bases, with 15 bases between the two germline ends. CDR1 MRHNA and CDR2 SNTAGT come from the germline V gene. The CDR3 covers 15 residues. The chain's CDR3 is CASSDRGRAGQPQHF. The CDR3 nucleotides are TGTGCCAGCAGTGACAGGGGTCGTGCGGGGCAGCCCCAGCATTTT.

The sample holds one count of this clonotype. This chain joins TRBV7-9 and TRBJ2-2, with 9 nucleotides matching TRBD1. V lost 1 base to trimming and J lost 6 bases; unmatched junction nucleotides: 9. This CDR3 comprises 17 residues. CDR1 is SEHNR, CDR2 FQNEAQ, per germline (reference sequence). In DNA form, the CDR3 reads TGTGCCAGCAGCTTAGGCCGGGACAGGGCCGGTTCCGGGGAGCTGTTTTTT. Amino acid sequence: CASSLGRDRAGSGELFF.

This sequence joins TRBV4-3 and TRBJ2-5; TRBD1 matches 7 bases. The J segment lost 3 bases and the V segment lost 2 bases, leaving 6 bases of the junction unmatched. CDR1 LGHNA and CDR2 YSLEER come from the germline V gene. This CDR3 is built from 15 residues. DNA of the CDR3: TGCGCCAGCAGCCAATTAACGGGGACAGAAGAGACCCAGTACTTC. This encodes CASSQLTGTEETQYF.

The chain links TRBV10-3 to TRBJ2-5; D not resolved. Trimming took off 8 bases at V and 1 base at J, with 11 bases between the two ends. CDR1 is ENHRY and CDR2 is SYGVKD in the germline V gene. The CDR3 runs 13 residues. The CDR3, as DNA: TGTGCCATCCTACAAGTATTCCAAGAGACCCAGTACTTC. It is translated as CAILQVFQETQYF.

This chain links TRBV12-3 or TRBV12-4 with TRBJ2-7, with D unresolved. V gave up 8 bases and J gave up 6 bases, with 17 bases separating them. The CDR3 sequence is 13 residues long. The CDR3 DNA is TGTGCCAGCGGGGTCCGTCTGGGGTCCGAGCAGTACTTC. Translated, it gives CASGVRLGSEQYF.

This sequence joins TRBV7-2 and TRBJ2-5; the match to TRBD1 covers 10 bases. J was trimmed by 5 bases and V by 2 bases; bases with no gene match: 8. In germline, CDR1 is SGHTA, CDR2 FQGNSA. There are 16 residues in the CDR3. CDR3 coding DNA: TGTGCCAGCAGCTTACTGGGGGACAGGGGACCCGAGACCCAGTACTTC. Translation gives CASSLLGDRGPETQYF.

This clonotype was observed a few times. One end of the junction is discordant with germline, which a read error may explain. The rearrangement uses TRBV7-9 and TRBJ1-2; 11 bases are a match to TRBD1. The CDR3 totals 16 residues. Germline values: CDR1 SEHNR, CDR2 FQNEAQ (reference sequence). CDR3 sequence reads: CASSRGQGANRYGYTF. The CDR3 coding sequence is TGCGCCAGCAGCCGAGGACAGGGGGCGAACCGCTATGGCTACACCTTC.

V usage is TRBV15 and J usage is TRBJ1-2; D possibly corresponds to TRBD1 (5 bases). This CDR3 is built from 12 residues. Trimming pared 2 bases from V and 7 bases from J, leaving 8 bases between. CDR1 and CDR2 from the germline V gene are LNHNV and YYDKDF (reference sequence). The CDR3 DNA sequence: TGTGCCACCAGCAGAAGAGGGGCTGGCTACACCTTC. Amino acids: CATSRRGAGYTF.

V and J are TRBV15 and TRBJ2-6; no reliable D call. The V end was cut by 5 bases, the J end by 5 bases, with 7 bases between. The CDR3 runs to 13 residues. In germline, CDR1 is LNHNV, CDR2 YYDKDF (reference sequence). CDR3 sequence: CATSSPRANVLTF. The CDR3 nucleotides read TGTGCCACCAGCTCCCCTCGGGCCAACGTCCTGACTTTC.

The CDR3 is CSAPVEGFEKLFF. CDR3 sequence (DNA): TGCAGTGCCCCCGTGGAGGGTTTTGAAAAACTGTTTTTT. The chain combines TRBV20-1 with TRBJ1-4; D is unclear. The CDR3 has 13 amino acids. With 6 bases removed from V and 7 bases from J, the gap between germline ends came to 15 bases. Germline assignment: CDR1 DFQATT and CDR2 SNEGSKA (reference sequence).

On this clonotype: A read error may explain this, as a much larger clone is one base away. The rearrangement uses TRBV24-1 and TRBJ2-7; D remains ambiguous. The length of the CDR3 is 11 residues. The germline CDR1 and CDR2 sequences are KGHDR and SFDVKD. Trimming left V 3 bases short and J 6 bases short, with 5 bases between. The CDR3 bases are TGTGCCACCAGTGATCCGGTCGAGCAGTACTTC. It is translated as CATSDPVEQYF.

Remarks on this clonotype: This likely comes from a read error, as the CDR3 has no conserved phenylalanine or tryptophan at its end. The CDR3 DNA reads TGTGCCAGTAGTATCGGCGGGGGGAGCTGGGAGCAGTACCTC. Translated: CASSIGGGSWEQYL. The chain links TRBV19 to TRBJ2-7; 8 bases are shared with TRBD2. Per the germline V gene, CDR1 is LNHDA and CDR2 is SQIVND (reference sequence). The V and J ends lost 3 bases and 7 bases, in that order; junction bases with no gene match: 8. The CDR3 extends over 14 amino acids.

The J gene is TRBJ2-7, the V gene TRBV5-1, with 9 nucleotides matching TRBD1. The CDR3 sequence is 15 residues long. Per the germline V gene, CDR1 is SGHRS and CDR2 is YFSETQ. Germline trimming cut 0 bases from V and 6 bases from J; bases unmatched to any gene: 7. The CDR3 DNA follows: TGCGCCAGCAGCTTGGAGACAGGGGGTTTGGGCGAGCAGTACTTC. Encoded protein: CASSLETGGLGEQYF.

The V call is TRBV2, the J call TRBJ2-7; 7 bases map to TRBD2. This CDR3 comprises 16 residues. J lost 2 bases, V lost 5 bases, and 12 bases had no gene match. Germline CDR1 is SNHLY and CDR2 is FYNNEI. The CDR3 sequence: CASSPLRLADTYEQYF. The CDR3 bases are TGTGCCAGCAGTCCACTCCGGCTAGCGGATACCTACGAGCAGTACTTC.

V is TRBV25-1 and J is TRBJ1-2, with D uncertain. Germline assignment: CDR1 MGHDK and CDR2 SYGVNS. The germline V and J ends were trimmed by 5 bases and 8 bases, with 24 bases remaining between them. The CDR3 is 16 residues long. The CDR3 DNA reads as TGTGCCAGCAGTTACCTATACTACGGTCGACCGGAGGGCTACACCTTC. Translating gives CASSYLYYGRPEGYTF.

The chain links TRBV5-8 to TRBJ2-5; no reliable D call. The CDR3 sequence is 14 residues long. V lost 0 bases and J 5 bases, leaving 11 bases between the germline ends. CDR1 and CDR2 (germline): SGHTS, YDEGEE. The CDR3 DNA follows: TGTGCCAGCAGCTTGGCCGATAGGACGGAGACCCAGTACTTC. This codes for CASSLADRTETQYF.

The chain has TRBV12-3 or TRBV12-4 and TRBJ1-5; no clear D. V lost 5 bases and J lost 2, with 16 bases in between. The CDR3 length is 16 residues. CDR3 bases: TGTGCCAGCAGTACACGAGGGCGGAGGGGCAATCAGCCCCAGCATTTT. Translation: CASSTRGRRGNQPQHF.

The chain couples TRBV5-1 to TRBJ2-2; D call uncertain. The germline V gene has CDR1 SGHRS and CDR2 YFSETQ. The CDR3 consists of 15 residues. Deletions cut 1 base from V and 1 base from J, with 8 bases between. The DNA of the CDR3 is TGCGCCAGCAGCTTGTTTCCAGGGAACACCGGGGAGCTGTTTTTT. Protein product: CASSLFPGNTGELFF.

This chain uses TRBV20-1 with TRBJ2-3; possibly TRBD2 for D (6 bases). CDR3 length: 14 amino acids. V was trimmed by 1 base and J by 4 bases, leaving 12 bases between them. Germline V gene lookup returns CDR1 DFQATT and CDR2 SNEGSKA (reference sequence). In nucleotides, the CDR3 is TGCAGTGCTAGAGCGGGGGAGAGCGCAGATACGCAGTATTTT. Translation gives CSARAGESADTQYF.

The V call is TRBV11-3, the J call TRBJ2-5; TRBD1 agrees at 12 bases. Trimming took 6 bases from V and 5 from J; bases not matched to a gene: 13. This CDR3 has 17 residues. Germline CDR1 is SGHNT and CDR2 is YENEEA. CDR3 residues: CASSYSAGTGGWETQYF. Here the CDR3 DNA reads TGTGCCAGCAGTTACTCCGCCGGGACAGGGGGCTGGGAGACCCAGTACTTC.

This clonotype has a count of ten or more. The chain recombines TRBV25-1 with TRBJ2-2; TRBD1 agrees at 7 bases. The germline V gene encodes CDR1 MGHDK and CDR2 SYGVNS. V lost 5 bases, J lost 4 bases, and 10 bases stayed unmatched. CDR3 length equals 16 residues. The CDR3: CASSTYGTEGTGELFF. The CDR3 region has the DNA TGTGCCAGCAGTACCTACGGGACAGAGGGCACCGGGGAGCTGTTTTTT.

V gene TRBV12-3 or TRBV12-4 combines with J gene TRBJ1-1; D is undetermined. CDR3 length: 13 residues. The germline V and J ends were trimmed by 6 bases and 1 base, with 9 bases remaining between them. The CDR3 nucleotides are TGTGCCAGCAGGGGGAGTACGAACACTGAAGCTTTCTTT. It specifies CASRGSTNTEAFF.

The chain joins TRBV6-1 to TRBJ2-7; weak D call: TRBD1 (5 bases). The length of the CDR3 is 14 residues. V was trimmed by 5 bases and J by 2 bases, leaving 13 bases between them. The V gene's germline CDR1 is MNHNS and CDR2 SASEGT. The CDR3 DNA follows: TGTGCCAGCAGTAGAGAGACAGAAACCTACGAGCAGTACTTC. Its translation is CASSRETETYEQYF.

Only a few counts were recorded for this clonotype. The chain carries TRBV29-1 and TRBJ1-2; 7 nucleotides line up with TRBD1. The CDR3 is 14 amino acids. Germline CDR1 reads SQVTM; CDR2 reads ANQGSEA. With V trimmed by 8 bases and J by 0 bases, 9 bases remained unmatched. The CDR3 DNA is TGCAGCCAACCGGACAGGTCCGCTAACTATGGCTACACCTTC. It is translated as CSQPDRSANYGYTF. Full variable domain (missing parts from reference TRBV29-1 and TRBJ1-2): SAVISQKPSRDICQRGTSLTIQCQVDSQVTMMFWYRQQPGQSLTLIATANQGSEATYESGFVIDKFPISRPNLTFSTLTVSNMSPEDSSIYLCSQPDRSANYGYTFGSGTRLTVV.